This T cell receptor (beta chain) is from a study of blood T cell repertoires in COVID-19. Clones were sequenced by immunoSEQ multiplex PCR, and TCRdb holds only the in-frame ones, with some missing. The table lists 190,000 or so clones, 87% of them singletons. What was sequenced was PBMCs or T cells enriched from blood (not recorded which). This clonotype originated in a man younger than 35 with acute COVID-19.

For the CDR3, the DNA is TGTGCCAGCAGTTACCGGGACAGGGACACCTATGGCTACACCTTC. Protein sequence: CASSYRDRDTYGYTF. The rearrangement uses TRBV6-5 and TRBJ1-2; 9 nucleotides agree with TRBD1. The junction had 5 bases not matched to a gene; V was cut back by 2 bases and J by 4 bases. CDR3 length: 15 amino acids. The V gene's germline CDR1 is MNHEY and CDR2 SVGAGI.